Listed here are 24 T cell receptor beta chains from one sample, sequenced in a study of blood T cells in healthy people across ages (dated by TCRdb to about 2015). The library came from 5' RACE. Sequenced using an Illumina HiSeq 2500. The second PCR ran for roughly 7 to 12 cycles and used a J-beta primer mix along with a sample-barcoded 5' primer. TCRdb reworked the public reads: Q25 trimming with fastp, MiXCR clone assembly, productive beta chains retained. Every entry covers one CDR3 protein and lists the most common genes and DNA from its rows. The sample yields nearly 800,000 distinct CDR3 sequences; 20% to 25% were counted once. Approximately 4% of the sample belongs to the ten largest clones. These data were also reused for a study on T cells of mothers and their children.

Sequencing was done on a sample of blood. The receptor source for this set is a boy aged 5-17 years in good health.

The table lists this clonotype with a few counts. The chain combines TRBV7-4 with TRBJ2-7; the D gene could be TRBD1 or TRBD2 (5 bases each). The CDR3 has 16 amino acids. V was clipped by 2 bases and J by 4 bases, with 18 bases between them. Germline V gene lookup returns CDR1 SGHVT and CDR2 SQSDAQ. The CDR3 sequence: CASSLHPPGRTYEQYF. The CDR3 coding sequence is TGTGCCAGCAGCTTACATCCACCGGGACGGACTTACGAGCAGTACTTC.

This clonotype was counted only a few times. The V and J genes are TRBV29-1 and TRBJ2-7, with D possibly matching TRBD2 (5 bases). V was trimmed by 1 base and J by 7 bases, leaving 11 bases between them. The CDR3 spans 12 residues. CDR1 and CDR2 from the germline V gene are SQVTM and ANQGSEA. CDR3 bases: TGCAGCGTTGAAGCGGGGTTCACGGAGCAGTACTTC. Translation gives CSVEAGFTEQYF.

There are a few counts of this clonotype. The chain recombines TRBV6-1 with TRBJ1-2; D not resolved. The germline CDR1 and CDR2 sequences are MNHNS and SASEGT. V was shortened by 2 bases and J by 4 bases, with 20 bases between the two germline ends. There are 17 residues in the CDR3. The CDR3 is CASSESDLAGFVYGYTF. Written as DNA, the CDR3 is TGTGCCAGCAGTGAATCGGACCTCGCCGGATTTGTCTATGGCTACACCTTC.

CDR3 amino acids: CASRKVQGNQETQYF. CDR3 DNA sequence: TGTGCCAGCAGGAAAGTACAGGGGAACCAAGAGACCCAGTACTTC. J is TRBJ2-5 and V is TRBV27, with 7 bases lining up with TRBD1. Germline values: CDR1 MNHEY, CDR2 SMNVEV (reference sequence). Losses at the gene ends were 6 bases for V and 0 bases for J; bases not matched to a gene: 7. CDR3 length: 15 residues.

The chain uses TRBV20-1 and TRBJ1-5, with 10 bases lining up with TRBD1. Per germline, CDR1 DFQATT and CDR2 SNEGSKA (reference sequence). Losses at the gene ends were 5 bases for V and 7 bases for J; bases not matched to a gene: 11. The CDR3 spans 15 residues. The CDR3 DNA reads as TGCAGTGCTTATACCGGGACAGGGGTGGGCCAGCCCCAGCATTTT. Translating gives CSAYTGTGVGQPQHF.

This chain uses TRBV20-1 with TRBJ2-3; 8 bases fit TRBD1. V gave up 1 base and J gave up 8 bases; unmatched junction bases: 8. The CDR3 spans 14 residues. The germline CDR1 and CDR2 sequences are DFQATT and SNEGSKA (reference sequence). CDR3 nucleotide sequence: TGCAGTGCTAGAGGGACAGGGTCTTTTGGTACGCAGTATTTT. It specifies CSARGTGSFGTQYF.

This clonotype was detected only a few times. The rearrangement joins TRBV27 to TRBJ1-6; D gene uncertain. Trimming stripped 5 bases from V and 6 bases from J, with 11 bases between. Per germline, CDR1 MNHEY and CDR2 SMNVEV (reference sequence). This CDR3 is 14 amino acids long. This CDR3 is CASSLAPSNSPLHF. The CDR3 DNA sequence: TGTGCCAGCAGTCTCGCCCCGAGTAATTCACCCCTCCACTTT.

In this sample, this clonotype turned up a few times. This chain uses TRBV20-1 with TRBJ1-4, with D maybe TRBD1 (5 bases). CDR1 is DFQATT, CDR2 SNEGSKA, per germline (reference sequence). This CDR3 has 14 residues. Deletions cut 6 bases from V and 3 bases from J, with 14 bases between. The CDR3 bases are TGCAGTGCGTCCCCCGGGACGGCTAATGAAAAACTGTTTTTT. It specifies CSASPGTANEKLFF.

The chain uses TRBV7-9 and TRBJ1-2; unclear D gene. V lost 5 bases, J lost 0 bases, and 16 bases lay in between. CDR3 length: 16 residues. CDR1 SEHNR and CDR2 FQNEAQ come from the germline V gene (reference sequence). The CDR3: CASSARDLATNYGYTF. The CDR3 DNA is TGTGCCAGCAGCGCGCGGGATCTAGCAACTAACTATGGCTACACCTTC.

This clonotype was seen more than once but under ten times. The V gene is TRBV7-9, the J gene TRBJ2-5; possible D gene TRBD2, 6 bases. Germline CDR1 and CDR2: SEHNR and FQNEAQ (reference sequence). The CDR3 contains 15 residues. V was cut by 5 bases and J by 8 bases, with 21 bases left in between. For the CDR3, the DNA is TGTGCCAGCAGCCCGCTAAACGGGCCGGGGGAAACCCAGTACTTC. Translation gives CASSPLNGPGETQYF.

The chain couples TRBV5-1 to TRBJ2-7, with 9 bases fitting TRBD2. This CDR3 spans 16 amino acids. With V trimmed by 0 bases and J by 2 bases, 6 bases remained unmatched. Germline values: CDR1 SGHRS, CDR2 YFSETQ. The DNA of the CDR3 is TGCGCCAGCAGCTTGGCTGGCGGGAGGGGTACCTACGAGCAGTACTTC. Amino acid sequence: CASSLAGGRGTYEQYF. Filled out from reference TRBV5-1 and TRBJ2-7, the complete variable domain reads KAGVTQTPRYLIKTRGQQVTLSCSPISGHRSVSWYQQTPGQGLQFLFEYFSETQRNKGNFPGRFSGRQFSNSRSEMNVSTLELGDSALYLCASSLAGGRGTYEQYFGPGTRLTVT.

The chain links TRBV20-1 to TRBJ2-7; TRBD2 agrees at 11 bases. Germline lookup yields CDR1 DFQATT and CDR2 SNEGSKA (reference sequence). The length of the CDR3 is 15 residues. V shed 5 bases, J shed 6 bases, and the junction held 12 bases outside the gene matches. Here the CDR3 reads CSAAWATSGVFEQYF. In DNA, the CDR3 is TGCAGTGCTGCCTGGGCGACTAGCGGGGTTTTCGAGCAGTACTTC.

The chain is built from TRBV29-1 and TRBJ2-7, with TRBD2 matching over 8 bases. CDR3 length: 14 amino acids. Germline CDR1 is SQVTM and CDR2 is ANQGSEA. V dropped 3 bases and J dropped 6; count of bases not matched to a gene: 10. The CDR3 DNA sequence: TGCAGCGTTGATTCTCAAAACCGGGGGGGCGAGCAGTACTTC. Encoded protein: CSVDSQNRGGEQYF.

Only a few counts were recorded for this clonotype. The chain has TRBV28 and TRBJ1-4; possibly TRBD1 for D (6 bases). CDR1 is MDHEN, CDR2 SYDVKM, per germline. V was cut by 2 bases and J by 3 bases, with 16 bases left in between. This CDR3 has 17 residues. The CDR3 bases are TGTGCCAGCAGTTTACGGCAGCTGAAGGGGGCTAATGAAAAACTGTTTTTT. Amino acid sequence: CASSLRQLKGANEKLFF.

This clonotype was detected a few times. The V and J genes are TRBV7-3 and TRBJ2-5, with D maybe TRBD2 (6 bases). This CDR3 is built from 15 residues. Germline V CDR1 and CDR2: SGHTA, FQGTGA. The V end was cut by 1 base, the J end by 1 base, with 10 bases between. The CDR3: CASSLMGAGQETQYF. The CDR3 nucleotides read TGTGCCAGCAGCTTAATGGGAGCGGGCCAAGAGACCCAGTACTTC.

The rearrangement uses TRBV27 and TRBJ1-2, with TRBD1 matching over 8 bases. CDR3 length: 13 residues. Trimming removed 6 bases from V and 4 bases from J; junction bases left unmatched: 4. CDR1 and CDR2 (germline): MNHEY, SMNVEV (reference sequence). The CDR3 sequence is CASRRDRGYGYTF. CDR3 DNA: TGTGCCAGCAGGAGAGACAGGGGCTATGGCTACACCTTC.

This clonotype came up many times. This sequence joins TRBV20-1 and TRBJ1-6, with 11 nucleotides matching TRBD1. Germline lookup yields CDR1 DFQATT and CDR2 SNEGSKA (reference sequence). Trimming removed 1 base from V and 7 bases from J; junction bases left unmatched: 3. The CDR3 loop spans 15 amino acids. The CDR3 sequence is CSARGDRGKNSPLHF. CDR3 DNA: TGCAGTGCTAGAGGGGACAGGGGGAAAAATTCACCCCTCCACTTT.

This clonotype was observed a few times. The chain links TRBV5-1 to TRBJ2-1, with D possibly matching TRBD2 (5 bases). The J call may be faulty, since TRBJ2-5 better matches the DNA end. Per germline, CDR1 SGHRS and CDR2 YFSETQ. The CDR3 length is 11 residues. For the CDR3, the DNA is TGCGCCATCCCCCCTAAGGAGGCCCAGTACTTC. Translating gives CAIPPKEAQYF.

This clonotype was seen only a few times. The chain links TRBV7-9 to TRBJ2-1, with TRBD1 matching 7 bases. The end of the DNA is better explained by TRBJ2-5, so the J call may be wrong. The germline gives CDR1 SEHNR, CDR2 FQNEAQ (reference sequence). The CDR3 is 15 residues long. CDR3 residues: CASSFGTATQETQYF. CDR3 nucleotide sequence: TGTGCCAGCAGCTTCGGGACAGCAACTCAAGAGACCCAGTACTTC.

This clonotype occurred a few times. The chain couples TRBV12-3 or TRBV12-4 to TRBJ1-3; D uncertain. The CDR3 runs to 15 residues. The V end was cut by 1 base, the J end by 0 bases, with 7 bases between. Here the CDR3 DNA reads TGTGCCAGCAGTTTAGGCAGACCCTCTGGAAACACCATATATTTT. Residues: CASSLGRPSGNTIYF.

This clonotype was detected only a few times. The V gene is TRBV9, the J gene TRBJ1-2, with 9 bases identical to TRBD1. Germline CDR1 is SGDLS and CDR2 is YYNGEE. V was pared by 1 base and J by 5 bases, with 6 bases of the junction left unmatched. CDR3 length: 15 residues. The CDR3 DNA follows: TGTGCCAGCAGCGTAACAGGGGGCGTCAGTTATGGCTACACCTTC. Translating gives CASSVTGGVSYGYTF.

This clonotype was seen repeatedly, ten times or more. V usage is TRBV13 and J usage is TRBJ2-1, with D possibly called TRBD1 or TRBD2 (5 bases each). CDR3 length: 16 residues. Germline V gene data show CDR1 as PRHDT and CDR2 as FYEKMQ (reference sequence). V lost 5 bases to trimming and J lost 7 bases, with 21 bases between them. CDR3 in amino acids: CASSTPGRPSWNEQFF. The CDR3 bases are TGTGCCAGCAGCACTCCGGGACGCCCGTCGTGGAATGAGCAGTTCTTC.

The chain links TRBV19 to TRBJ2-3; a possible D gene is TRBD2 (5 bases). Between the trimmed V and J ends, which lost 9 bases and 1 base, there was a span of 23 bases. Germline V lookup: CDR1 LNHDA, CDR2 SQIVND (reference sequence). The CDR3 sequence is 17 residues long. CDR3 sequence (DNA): TGTGCCAGACTCGACACTTCATCCGGGATACGCACAGATACGCAGTATTTT. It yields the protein CARLDTSSGIRTDTQYF.

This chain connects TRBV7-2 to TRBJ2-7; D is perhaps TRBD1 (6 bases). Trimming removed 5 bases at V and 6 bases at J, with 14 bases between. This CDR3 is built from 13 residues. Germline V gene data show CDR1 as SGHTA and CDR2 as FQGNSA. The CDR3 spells CASSPSQGREQYF. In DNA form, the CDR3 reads TGTGCCAGCAGCCCCTCACAGGGACGCGAGCAGTACTTC.